This T cell receptor (beta chain) emerged from a study of beta chain features in type 1 diabetes. On the study more broadly: The samples had around 100 million sorted cells examined in all. Study observations and caveats: TCRB rearrangement may or may not be influenced by HLA type; here this remained unresolved. Sequencing from cDNA could over-represent high-TCR-expressing cells. Type 1 diabetes patients had TCRB CDR3s that were shorter (moderately but significantly so) in all four CD4+ subsets.

The sequenced template was cDNA made from the entire isolated RNA. The table came from immunoSEQ multiplex PCR; TCRdb's copy has only in-frame clones and leaves some out. The table shows about 150,000 clones, with about 9.3% occurring only once. This CDR3 has 14 amino acids. Germline CDR1 reads KGHSH; CDR2 reads LQKENI. The V gene lost 6 bases and the J gene lost 1 base, with 12 bases spanning the gap. As for this clone: Its antigen remains unidentified.

The V gene is TRBV18, the J gene TRBJ1-1, with a weak D call TRBD1 (6 bases). The material sequenced was central memory CD4+ T cells from blood. The sequence was collected from a man in his thirties or forties with type 1 diabetes. The CDR3 sequence is CASSQGQANTEAFF. The CDR3 DNA follows: TGTGCCAGCTCCCAGGGACAAGCGAACACTGAAGCTTTCTTT.